These 2 T cell receptor beta chains were all obtained from the same sample, sequenced in a study of shared clonotypes between healthy human individuals. TCRdb's table, derived via immunoSEQ multiplex PCR, lists solely in-frame clones and lacks some. Of roughly 850,000 clones listed, about 97% are singletons. CD45RO-negative, CCR7-selected cells formed the naive CD8 fraction, which excluded terminally differentiated effector memory CD45RA+ cells. The source material was naive CD8+ T cells sorted from blood. Receptors were obtained from a man aged 25-40 years in good health.

The rearrangement joins TRBV6-4 to TRBJ2-1; 7 nucleotides agree with TRBD1. CDR3 length: 14 residues. CDR1 and CDR2 from the germline V gene are MRHNA and SNTAGT. J lost 8 bases, V lost 6 bases, and 10 bases had no gene match. The CDR3 sequence: CASSWGSQGDEQFF. DNA for the CDR3: TGTGCCAGCAGCTGGGGAAGCCAGGGGGATGAGCAGTTCTTC.

The V call is TRBV27, the J call TRBJ1-1; D possibly corresponds to TRBD1 (5 bases). V shed 6 bases and J shed 1 base, with 9 bases lying between them. Germline V lookup: CDR1 MNHEY, CDR2 SMNVEV (reference sequence). The CDR3 is 13 amino acids. For the CDR3, the DNA is TGTGCCAGCAGAATTACAGGGAACACTGAAGCTTTCTTT. This gives the protein CASRITGNTEAFF.